The 25 T cell receptor beta chains presented below share a single source sample, sequenced in a study of post-analysis software for immune sequencing data. Whole-study results and caveats: A few TRBV segments were significantly more frequent in patients than in controls. TRBV5-6, TRBV5-1 and TRBV20-1 were among these segments.

The antigens for these receptors are not known. Unique molecular identifiers were present in the TCR beta cDNA libraries. MiXCR, applied by TCRdb to the PCR reads, yields one record per CDR3 protein. The repertoire holds over 150,000 distinct CDR3 sequences, around 30% seen once, with less than 1.6% in the top ten. Sequenced: blood. These receptors were taken from a girl aged 5 to 17 with multiple sclerosis.

This clonotype was seen only a few times. A much larger clone differs from this one at a single base, so this may be a read error. J is TRBJ2-1 and V is TRBV28, with D possibly being TRBD1 or TRBD2 (5 bases each). CDR3 length equals 15 residues. The germline V and J ends were trimmed by 4 bases and 13 bases, with 23 bases remaining between them. CDR1 and CDR2 (germline): MDHEN, SYDVKM. The chain's CDR3 is CASSSPGRSLETQFF. The CDR3 region has the DNA TGTGCCAGCAGTTCTCCGGGACGGTCACTAGAGACCCAGTTCTTC.

The chain couples TRBV12-3 or TRBV12-4 to TRBJ2-5; no clear D gene. V lost 3 bases and J 13 bases, leaving 12 bases between the germline ends. The CDR3 is 11 residues long. The CDR3 reads CASSFSYERYF. CDR3 bases: TGTGCCAGCAGTTTTTCCTACGAGCGGTACTTC.

This clonotype showed up many times. The chain combines TRBV20-1 with TRBJ2-3, with D perhaps TRBD2 (6 bases). CDR1 DFQATT and CDR2 SNEGSKA come from the germline V gene (reference sequence). This CDR3 has 14 residues. Trimming left V 4 bases short and J 4 bases short, with 15 bases between. The CDR3 DNA sequence: TGCAGTGCTATTCCGGCTAGCGAAGCAGATACGCAGTATTTT. This translates into CSAIPASEADTQYF.

The sample holds a few counts of this clonotype. The chain carries TRBV5-1 and TRBJ1-5; the D is unclear. Germline CDR1 reads SGHRS; CDR2 reads YFSETQ. The CDR3 runs 17 residues. Trimming shortened V by 3 bases and J by 5 bases, and 21 bases separated the two germline ends. In DNA, the CDR3 is TGCGCCAGCAGCTCCTCCCTCGGGTCTCAGGCCTATCAGCCCCAGCATTTT. Translation gives CASSSSLGSQAYQPQHF.

This clonotype was recorded at least ten times. The CDR3 here is CASSLWGSGTSSYNEQFF. CDR3 DNA sequence: TGCGCCAGCAGCTTGTGGGGTAGCGGGACTAGCTCCTACAATGAGCAGTTCTTC. The J gene is TRBJ2-1, the V gene TRBV5-1; 8 nucleotides agree with TRBD2. Germline V lookup: CDR1 SGHRS, CDR2 YFSETQ. The CDR3 extends over 18 amino acids. V lost 1 base to trimming and J lost 0 bases; unmatched junction nucleotides: 9.

V gene TRBV29-1 combines with J gene TRBJ2-7, with TRBD2 matching 12 bases. V was clipped by 7 bases and J by 3 bases; unmatched bases: 7. The CDR3 contains 14 residues. Per germline, CDR1 SQVTM and CDR2 ANQGSEA. The CDR3 bases are TGCAGCGCCGAGGGACTAGCGGGCGGCTACGAGCAGTACTTC. Translating gives CSAEGLAGGYEQYF.

This clonotype was detected only a few times. This sequence joins TRBV10-3 and TRBJ1-2; 8 bases align to TRBD1. This CDR3 contains 19 residues. The V gene end was trimmed by 0 bases and the J gene end by 4 bases; junction bases not matched to a gene: 16. Germline CDR1 reads ENHRY; CDR2 reads SYGVKD. CDR3 DNA: TGTGCCATCAGTGAGTCGATCCCGACAGGGGCAGTGAGGGCCTATGGCTACACCTTC. Its translation: CAISESIPTGAVRAYGYTF.

This clonotype was observed at least ten times. The chain links TRBV27 to TRBJ2-1; TRBD1 aligns across 7 bases. Per germline, CDR1 MNHEY and CDR2 SMNVEV (reference sequence). The V gene end was trimmed by 6 bases and the J gene end by 0 bases; junction bases not matched to a gene: 5. This CDR3 region has 15 residues. CDR3 loop: CASRRGPSSYNEQFF. CDR3 DNA: TGTGCCAGCAGGAGGGGGCCGAGCTCCTACAATGAGCAGTTCTTC.

J is TRBJ2-1 and V is TRBV6-2 or TRBV6-3; TRBD2 aligns across 9 bases. V dropped 2 bases and J dropped 13; count of bases not matched to a gene: 12. The CDR3 totals 15 residues. In germline, CDR1 is MNHEY, CDR2 SVGEGT. CDR3 sequence: CASSYQVAGVETQFF. The CDR3 nucleotides are TGTGCCAGCAGTTACCAGGTAGCGGGAGTGGAGACCCAGTTCTTC.

This clonotype came up a few times. Germline is not matched at one junction end, which may reflect a read error. The V and J genes are TRBV4-1 and TRBJ2-1, with a weak D call TRBD2 (6 bases). CDR3 size: 18 residues. Germline CDR1 is MGHRA and CDR2 is YSYEKL. The CDR3 DNA reads TGCGCCCGCAGCCAAGCTAACTTCCTAGCGAACTCCTACAATGAGCAGTTCTTC. It codes for CARSQANFLANSYNEQFF.

About this clonotype itself: A clone one base away is much larger, so this may be a read error. V gene TRBV12-3 or TRBV12-4 combines with J gene TRBJ2-1, with D uncertain. This CDR3 spans 11 amino acids. This CDR3 is CAGSPDNEQFF. The CDR3 DNA reads TGTGCCGGCAGCCCCGACAATGAGCAGTTCTTC.

The chain carries TRBV5-1 and TRBJ1-4; D is unclear. Germline CDR1 SGHRS, CDR2 YFSETQ. V was shortened by 3 bases and J by 10 bases, with 16 bases between the two germline ends. The CDR3 totals 14 residues. CDR3 sequence: CASSSRESGGKLFF. The DNA for the CDR3 is TGCGCCAGCAGCTCTCGGGAGTCAGGCGGAAAACTGTTTTTT.

This clonotype showed up just a few times. V gene TRBV29-1 combines with J gene TRBJ1-1; a weak D match, TRBD1 (6 bases). The V and J ends lost 6 bases and 10 bases respectively, with 18 bases between them. The germline gives CDR1 SQVTM, CDR2 ANQGSEA. The CDR3 covers 12 residues. Here the CDR3 reads CSVQTQGFGAFF. The CDR3, as DNA: TGCAGCGTCCAAACCCAGGGGTTTGGAGCTTTCTTT.

This chain uses TRBV6-5 with TRBJ1-1, with D perhaps TRBD1 (6 bases). Germline lookup yields CDR1 MNHEY and CDR2 SVGAGI. CDR3 length equals 14 residues. V lost 5 bases and J lost 5, with 15 bases in between. This CDR3 is CASSKAQGMTEAFF. In DNA form, the CDR3 reads TGTGCCAGCAGTAAAGCACAGGGTATGACTGAAGCTTTCTTT.

This clonotype was recorded a few times. This chain uses TRBV5-6 with TRBJ1-4, with TRBD1 identical over 7 bases. Germline trimming cut 1 base from V and 0 bases from J; bases unmatched to any gene: 6. The CDR3 is made up of 17 amino acids. Germline V lookup: CDR1 SGHDT, CDR2 YYEEEE. Written as DNA, the CDR3 is TGTGCCAGCAGCTTGCCGGGACAGAGTGCAACTAATGAAAAACTGTTTTTT. It encodes CASSLPGQSATNEKLFF.

Turning to this clonotype: This may stem from a read error, because a much larger clone lies one nucleotide away. J is TRBJ2-6 and V is TRBV12-3 or TRBV12-4; no reliable D call. V was trimmed by 1 base and J by 4 bases, leaving 8 bases between them. The CDR3 contains 15 residues. The CDR3 DNA reads TGTGCCAGCAGTTTAGGGGAAGACGGGGCCAACGTCCTGACTTTC. Translated, it gives CASSLGEDGANVLTF.

This clonotype was seen ten or more times. The rearrangement joins TRBV29-1 to TRBJ1-2, with D unclear. The germline CDR1 and CDR2 sequences are SQVTM and ANQGSEA. Trimming cost V 4 bases and J 3 bases, with 6 bases left between them. This CDR3 region has 11 residues. The CDR3 DNA reads TGCAGCGTTGGAACGGACTATGGCTACACCTTC. Translated, it gives CSVGTDYGYTF.

This clonotype was seen many times. The V and J genes are TRBV10-2 and TRBJ2-1; 8 nucleotides align to TRBD1. Per the germline V gene, CDR1 is WSHSY and CDR2 is SAAADI. CDR3 length equals 16 residues. V shed 4 bases, J shed 3 bases, and the junction held 8 bases outside the gene matches. The CDR3 protein is CASSANRDRSYNEQFF. The CDR3 nucleotides are TGCGCCAGCAGTGCTAACCGGGACAGGAGCTACAATGAGCAGTTCTTC.

About this clonotype: A clone one base away is much larger, so this may be a read error. The V call is TRBV4-2, the J call TRBJ2-3; D may match TRBD1 or TRBD2 (5 bases each). From germline, CDR1 is LGHNA and CDR2 YNFKEQ. The CDR3 totals 16 residues. As DNA, the CDR3 is TGTGCCGGCAGCCCAGCCGGGACGAGTCGCACAGATACGCAGTATTTT. Translation: CAGSPAGTSRTDTQYF.

With respect to this clonotype: With a much larger clone just one base away, this may be a read error. This rearrangement joins TRBV11-2 to TRBJ2-7; D is unclear. The CDR3 extends over 12 amino acids. Per the germline V gene, CDR1 is SGHAT and CDR2 is FQNNGV. Trimming took 4 bases from V and 3 from J, leaving 7 bases between them. DNA of the CDR3: TGTGCCAGCAGCTCCTACCGCTACGAGCAGTACTTC. As protein: CASSSYRYEQYF.

This clonotype was seen repeatedly, ten times or more. J is TRBJ2-1 and V is TRBV29-1, with TRBD1 matching 8 bases. The CDR3 is 14 amino acids. CDR1 and CDR2 (germline): SQVTM, ANQGSEA. Trimming took 0 bases from V and 9 from J; bases not matched to a gene: 7. As DNA, the CDR3 is TGCAGCGTTGAAGATCTGCCAGGGGGCGGTGAGCAGTTCTTC. Residues: CSVEDLPGGGEQFF.

The chain employs TRBV20-1 and TRBJ2-5, with 10 nucleotides matching TRBD2. The CDR3 sequence is 18 residues long. Germline-derived CDR1 and CDR2 are DFQATT and SNEGSKA (reference sequence). Germline trimming cut 0 bases from V and 11 bases from J; bases unmatched to any gene: 21. The CDR3 loop reads CSARDLRTPGLANEEQYF. CDR3 sequence (DNA): TGCAGTGCTAGAGATTTAAGAACACCGGGACTAGCGAATGAAGAGCAGTACTTC.

The chain couples TRBV11-2 to TRBJ2-1, with D perhaps matching TRBD2 (5 bases). V shed 6 bases and J shed 0 bases, with 12 bases lying between them. Germline lookup yields CDR1 SGHAT and CDR2 FQNNGV. The length of the CDR3 is 15 residues. The CDR3 bases are TGTGCCAGCAGGCAGGAGGTTAGCTCCTACAATGAGCAGTTCTTC. Its protein product is CASRQEVSSYNEQFF.

The V gene is TRBV6-1, the J gene TRBJ2-6; D is unclear. Germline loops: CDR1 MNHNS, CDR2 SASEGT. This CDR3 comprises 15 residues. Trimming took 3 bases from V and 0 from J, leaving 6 bases between them. CDR3 loop: CASSDWFSGANVLTF. The CDR3 bases are TGTGCCAGCAGTGACTGGTTCTCTGGGGCCAACGTCCTGACTTTC.

This clonotype was seen only a few times. The chain has TRBV11-3 and TRBJ2-1; either TRBD1 or TRBD2 may fit D (5 bases each). The end of the DNA aligns better with TRBJ2-7, so the J call may be wrong. The CDR3 contains 15 residues. Germline V gene sequence: CDR1 SGHNT, CDR2 YENEEA. The CDR3 DNA reads as TGTGCCAGCAGTCCAGGGAGAAGACCCTACAATGAGCAGTACTTC. Protein: CASSPGRRPYNEQYF.